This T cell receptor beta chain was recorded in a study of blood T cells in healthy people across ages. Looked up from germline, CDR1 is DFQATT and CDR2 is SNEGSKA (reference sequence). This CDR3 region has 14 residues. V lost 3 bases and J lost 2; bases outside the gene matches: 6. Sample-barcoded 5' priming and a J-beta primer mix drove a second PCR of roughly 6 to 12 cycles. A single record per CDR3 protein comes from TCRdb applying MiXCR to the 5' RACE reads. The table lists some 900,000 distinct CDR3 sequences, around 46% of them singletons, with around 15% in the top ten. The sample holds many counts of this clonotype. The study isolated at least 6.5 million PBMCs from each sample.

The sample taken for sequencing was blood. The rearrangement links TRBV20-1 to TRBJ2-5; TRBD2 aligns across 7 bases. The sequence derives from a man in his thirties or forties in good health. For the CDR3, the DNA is TGCAGTGCTAGGGGAACTAGCGTACAAGAGACCCAGTACTTC. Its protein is CSARGTSVQETQYF.